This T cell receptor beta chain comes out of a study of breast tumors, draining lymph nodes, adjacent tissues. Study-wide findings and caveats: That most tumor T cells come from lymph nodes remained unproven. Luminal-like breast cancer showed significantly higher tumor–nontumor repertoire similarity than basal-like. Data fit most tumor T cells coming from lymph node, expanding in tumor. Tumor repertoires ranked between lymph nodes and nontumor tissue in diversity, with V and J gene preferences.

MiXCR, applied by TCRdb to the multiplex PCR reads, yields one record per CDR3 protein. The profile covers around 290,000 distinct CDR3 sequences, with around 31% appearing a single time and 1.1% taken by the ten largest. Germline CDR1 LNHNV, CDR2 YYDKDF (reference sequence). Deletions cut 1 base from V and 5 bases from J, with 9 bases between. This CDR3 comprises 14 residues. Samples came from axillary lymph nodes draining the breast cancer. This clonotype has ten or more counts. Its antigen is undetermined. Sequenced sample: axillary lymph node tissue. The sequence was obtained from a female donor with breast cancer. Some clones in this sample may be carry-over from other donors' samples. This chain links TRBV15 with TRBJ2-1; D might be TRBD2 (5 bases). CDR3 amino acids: CATSRGDYDNEQFF. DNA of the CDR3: TGTGCCACCAGCAGAGGTGACTACGACAATGAGCAGTTCTTC. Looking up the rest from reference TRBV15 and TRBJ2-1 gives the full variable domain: DAMVIQNPRYQVTQFGKPVTLSCSQTLNHNVMYWYQQKSSQAPKLLFHYYDKDFNNEADTPDNFQSRRPNTSFCFLDIRSPGLGDTAMYLCATSRGDYDNEQFFGPGTRLTVL.